In this sample, the clone carrying this T cell receptor beta chain turned up once. This entry belongs to a study of blood T cell repertoires in COVID-19. Study-level background: Samples came from the United States, Italy and Spain, spanning acute and convalescent COVID-19. The cDNA or gDNA used as material had been derived from T cells, B-cell-depleted T cells, or PBMCs.

Authors' methods: Cell counts per sample came from amplifying reference gene primers. Sequenced by immunoSEQ multiplex PCR; TCRdb stores in-frame clones only, minus some. The V and J calls and the clone size are those of that table, but D and trimming were determined from the DNA. This sample has about 180,000 clones, with approximately 87% found just once. Sample: peripheral blood. The TCR sequence derives from a man aged 70-80 years with active or convalescent COVID-19.

As DNA, the CDR3 is TGTGCCAGCAGCTCGGACAGTCCCAATCAGCCCCAGCATTTT. Its translation: CASSSDSPNQPQHF. The chain is built from TRBV7-6 and TRBJ1-5; a weak D match, TRBD1 (6 bases). The CDR3 sequence is 14 residues long. Trimming shortened V by 4 bases and J by 3 bases, and 10 bases separated the two germline ends. The germline CDR1 and CDR2 sequences are SGHVS and FNYEAQ.